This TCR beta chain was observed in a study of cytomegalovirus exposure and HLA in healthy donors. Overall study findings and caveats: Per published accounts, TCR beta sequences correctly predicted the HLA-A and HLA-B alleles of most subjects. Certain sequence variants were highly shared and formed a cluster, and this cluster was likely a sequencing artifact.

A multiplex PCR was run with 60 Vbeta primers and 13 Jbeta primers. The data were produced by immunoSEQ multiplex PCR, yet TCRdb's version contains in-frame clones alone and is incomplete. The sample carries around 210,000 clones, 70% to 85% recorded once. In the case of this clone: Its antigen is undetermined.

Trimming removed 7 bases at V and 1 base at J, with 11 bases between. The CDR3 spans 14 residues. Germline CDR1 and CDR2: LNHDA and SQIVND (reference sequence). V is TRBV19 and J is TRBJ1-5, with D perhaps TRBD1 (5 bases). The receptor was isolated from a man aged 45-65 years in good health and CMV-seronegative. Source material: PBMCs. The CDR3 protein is CASNPGGSNQPQHF. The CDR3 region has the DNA TGTGCCAGTAACCCCGGGGGGAGCAATCAGCCCCAGCATTTT.